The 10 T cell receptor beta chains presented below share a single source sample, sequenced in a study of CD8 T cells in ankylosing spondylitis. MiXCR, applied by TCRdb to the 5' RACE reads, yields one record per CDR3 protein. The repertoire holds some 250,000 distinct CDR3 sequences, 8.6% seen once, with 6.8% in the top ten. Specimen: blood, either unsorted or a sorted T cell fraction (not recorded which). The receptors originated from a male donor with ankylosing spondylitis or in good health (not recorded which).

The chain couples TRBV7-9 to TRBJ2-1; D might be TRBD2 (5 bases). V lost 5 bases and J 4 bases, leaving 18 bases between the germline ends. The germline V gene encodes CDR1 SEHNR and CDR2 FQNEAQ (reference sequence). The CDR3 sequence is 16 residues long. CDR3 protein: CASSPLGGNLYNEQFF. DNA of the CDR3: TGTGCCAGCAGCCCGCTAGGAGGAAACCTTTACAATGAGCAGTTCTTC.

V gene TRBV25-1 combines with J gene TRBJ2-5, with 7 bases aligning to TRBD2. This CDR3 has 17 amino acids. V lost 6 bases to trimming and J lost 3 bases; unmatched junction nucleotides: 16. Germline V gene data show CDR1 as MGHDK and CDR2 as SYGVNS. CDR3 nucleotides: TGTGCCAGCAGAGCAGCGGGATTAGGGCTTGGAGAAGAGACCCAGTACTTC. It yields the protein CASRAAGLGLGEETQYF.

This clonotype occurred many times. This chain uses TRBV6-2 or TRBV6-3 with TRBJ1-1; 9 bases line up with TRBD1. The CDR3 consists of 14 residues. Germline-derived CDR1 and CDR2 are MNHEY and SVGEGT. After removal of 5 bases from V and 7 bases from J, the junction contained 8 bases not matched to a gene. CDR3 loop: CASSHRDRVNEAFF. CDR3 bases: TGTGCCAGCAGTCACAGGGACAGGGTCAATGAAGCTTTCTTT.

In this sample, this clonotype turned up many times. This CDR3 reads CASSQDLGGHNEQFF. Written as DNA, the CDR3 is TGCGCCAGCAGCCAAGATCTCGGAGGACACAATGAGCAGTTCTTC. The chain uses TRBV4-3 and TRBJ2-1; tentatively, D is TRBD2 (5 bases). Germline V gene data show CDR1 as LGHNA and CDR2 as YSLEER. This CDR3 has 15 amino acids. Trimming left V 0 bases short and J 5 bases short, with 11 bases between.

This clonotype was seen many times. CDR3 nucleotide sequence: TGTGCCAGCAGCTTAGGAAGCGGGATTAATGAGCAGTTCTTC. Translated: CASSLGSGINEQFF. The chain carries TRBV7-9 and TRBJ2-1; 7 nucleotides agree with TRBD2. CDR3 size: 14 residues. V was clipped by 1 base and J by 7 bases; unmatched bases: 4. The V gene's germline CDR1 is SEHNR and CDR2 FQNEAQ (reference sequence).

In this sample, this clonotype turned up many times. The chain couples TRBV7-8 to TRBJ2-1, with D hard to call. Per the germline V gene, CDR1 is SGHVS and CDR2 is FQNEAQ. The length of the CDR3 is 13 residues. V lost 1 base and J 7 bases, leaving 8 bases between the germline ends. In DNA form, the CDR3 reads TGTGCCAGCAGCTTAGATATTACGAATGAGCAGTTCTTC. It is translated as CASSLDITNEQFF.

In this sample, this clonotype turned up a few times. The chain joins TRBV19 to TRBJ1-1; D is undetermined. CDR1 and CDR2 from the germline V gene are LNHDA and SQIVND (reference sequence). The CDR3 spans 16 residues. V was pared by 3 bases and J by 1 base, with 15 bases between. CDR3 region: CASSIVLAGQNTEAFF. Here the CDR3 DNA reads TGTGCCAGTAGTATTGTCTTGGCGGGCCAGAACACTGAAGCTTTCTTT.

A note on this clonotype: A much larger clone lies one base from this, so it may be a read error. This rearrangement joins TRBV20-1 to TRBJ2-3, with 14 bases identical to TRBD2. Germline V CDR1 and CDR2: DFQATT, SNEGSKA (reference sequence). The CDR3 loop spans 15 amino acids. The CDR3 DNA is TGCAGTGCCAGGACTAGCGGGAGGTCCACAGATACGGAGTATTTT. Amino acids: CSARTSGRSTDTEYF.

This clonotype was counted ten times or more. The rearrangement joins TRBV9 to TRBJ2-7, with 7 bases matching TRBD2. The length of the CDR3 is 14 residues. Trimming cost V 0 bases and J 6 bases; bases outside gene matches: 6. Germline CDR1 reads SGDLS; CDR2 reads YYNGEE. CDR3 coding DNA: TGTGCCAGCAGCGTAGGAGGGGAGGGCCGCGAGCAGTACTTC. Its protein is CASSVGGEGREQYF.

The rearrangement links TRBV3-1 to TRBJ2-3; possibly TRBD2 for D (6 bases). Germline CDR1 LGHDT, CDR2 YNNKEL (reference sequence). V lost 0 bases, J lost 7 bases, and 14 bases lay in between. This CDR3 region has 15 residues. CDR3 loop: CASSQDLRGTNTQYF. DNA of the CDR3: TGTGCCAGCAGCCAAGATCTGCGGGGAACCAATACGCAGTATTTT.